This TCR beta chain came from a study of shared clonotypes between healthy human individuals. This clone was seen once. CD45RO-negative cells were positively selected for CCR7, leaving out terminally differentiated effector memory CD45RA+ cells. The V end was cut by 8 bases, the J end by 6 bases, with 11 bases between. There are 11 residues in the CDR3. CDR1 MNHEY and CDR2 SMNVEV come from the germline V gene (reference sequence). Using immunoSEQ multiplex PCR, the repertoire was profiled, and TCRdb retains in-frame clones only, with some absent. The sample has about 800,000 clones, just over 95% seen once; the top ten hold about 0.25%.

The chain uses TRBV27 and TRBJ2-7, with a possible D match to TRBD2 (5 bases). Sequencing was performed on naive CD8+ T cells sorted from blood. This clonotype was obtained from a man under 40 in good health. The CDR3 bases are TGTGCCAGCTCCCACGGGGTCGAGCAGTACTTC. Residues: CASSHGVEQYF.